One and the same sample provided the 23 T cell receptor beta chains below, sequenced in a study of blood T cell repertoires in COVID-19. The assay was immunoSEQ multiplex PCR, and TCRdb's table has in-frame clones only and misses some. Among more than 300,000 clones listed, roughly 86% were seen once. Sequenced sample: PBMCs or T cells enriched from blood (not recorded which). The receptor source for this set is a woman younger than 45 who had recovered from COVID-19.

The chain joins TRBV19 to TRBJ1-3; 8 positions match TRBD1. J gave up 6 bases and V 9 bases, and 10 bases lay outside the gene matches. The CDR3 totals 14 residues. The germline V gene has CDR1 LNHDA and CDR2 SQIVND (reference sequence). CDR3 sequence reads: CASTRQGLENTIYF. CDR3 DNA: TGTGCCAGCACCCGACAGGGGTTGGAAAACACCATATATTTT.

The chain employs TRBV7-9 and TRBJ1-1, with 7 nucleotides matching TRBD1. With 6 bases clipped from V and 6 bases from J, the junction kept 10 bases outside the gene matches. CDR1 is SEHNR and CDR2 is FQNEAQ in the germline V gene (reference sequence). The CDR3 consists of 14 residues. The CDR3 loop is CASRQRQGSSEAFF. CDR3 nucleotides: TGTGCCAGCAGGCAAAGACAGGGTTCATCTGAAGCTTTCTTT.

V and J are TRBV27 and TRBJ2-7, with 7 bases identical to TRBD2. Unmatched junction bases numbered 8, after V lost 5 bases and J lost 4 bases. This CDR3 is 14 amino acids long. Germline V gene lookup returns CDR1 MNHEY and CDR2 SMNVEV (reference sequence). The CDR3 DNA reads TGTGCCAGCAGTCATTCGGCGCGGGGGTACGAGCAGTACTTC. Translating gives CASSHSARGYEQYF.

Here the CDR3 reads CASDLRGTARLREQYF. The CDR3 DNA reads TGTGCCAGCGATTTACGTGGAACAGCCAGACTACGAGAGCAGTACTTC. The chain links TRBV5-6 to TRBJ2-7; tentative D call: TRBD2 (5 bases). V gave up 7 bases and J gave up 7 bases, with 27 bases separating them. The CDR3 is 16 amino acids. From germline, CDR1 is SGHDT and CDR2 YYEEEE.

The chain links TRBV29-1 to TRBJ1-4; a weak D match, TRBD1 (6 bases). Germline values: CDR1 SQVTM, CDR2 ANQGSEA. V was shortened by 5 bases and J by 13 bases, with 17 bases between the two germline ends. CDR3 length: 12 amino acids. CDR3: CSVRTAWAGLFF. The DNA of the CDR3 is TGCAGCGTTAGGACAGCTTGGGCGGGACTGTTTTTT. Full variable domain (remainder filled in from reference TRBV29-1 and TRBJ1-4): SAVISQKPSRDICQRGTSLTIQCQVDSQVTMMFWYRQQPGQSLTLIATANQGSEATYESGFVIDKFPISRPNLTFSTLTVSNMSPEDSSIYLCSVRTAWAGLFFGSGTQLSVL.

CDR3 region: CASSYRGLAGVAIQYF. CDR3 in DNA: TGTGCCAGCAGTTACCGGGGACTAGCGGGAGTTGCCATTCAGTACTTC. V and J are TRBV6-2 or TRBV6-3 and TRBJ2-4; 14 bases agree with TRBD2. V was clipped by 2 bases and J by 9 bases; unmatched bases: 6. This CDR3 comprises 16 residues. Germline lookup yields CDR1 MNHEY and CDR2 SVGEGT.

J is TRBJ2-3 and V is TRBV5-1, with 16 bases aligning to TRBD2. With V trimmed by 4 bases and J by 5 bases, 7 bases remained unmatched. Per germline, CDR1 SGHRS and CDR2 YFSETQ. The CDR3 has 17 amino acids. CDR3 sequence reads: CASSGGTSGRGGDTQYF. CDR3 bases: TGCGCCAGCAGCGGAGGGACTAGCGGGAGGGGAGGAGATACGCAGTATTTT.

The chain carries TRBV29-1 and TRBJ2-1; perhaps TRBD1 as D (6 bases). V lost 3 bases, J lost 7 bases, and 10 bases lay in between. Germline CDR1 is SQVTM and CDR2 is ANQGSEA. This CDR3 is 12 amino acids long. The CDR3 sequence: CSVEDSQNEQFF. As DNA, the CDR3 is TGCAGCGTTGAGGACAGCCAAAATGAGCAGTTCTTC.

The CDR3 loop reads CAISGNAGGADTQYF. The CDR3 DNA follows: TGTGCCATCAGTGGTAATGCGGGGGGTGCAGATACGCAGTATTTT. V usage is TRBV10-3 and J usage is TRBJ2-3, with 8 bases identical to TRBD2. The V and J ends lost 4 bases and 4 bases, in that order; junction bases with no gene match: 7. The CDR3 has 15 residues. CDR1 is ENHRY, CDR2 SYGVKD, per germline.

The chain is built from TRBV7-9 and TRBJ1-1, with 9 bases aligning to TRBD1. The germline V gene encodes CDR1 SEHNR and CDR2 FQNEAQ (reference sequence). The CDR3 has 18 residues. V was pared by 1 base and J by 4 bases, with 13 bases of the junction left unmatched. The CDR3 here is CASSLVRGTGTDFTEAFF. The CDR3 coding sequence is TGTGCCAGCAGCTTAGTGAGGGGGACAGGGACCGATTTCACTGAAGCTTTCTTT.

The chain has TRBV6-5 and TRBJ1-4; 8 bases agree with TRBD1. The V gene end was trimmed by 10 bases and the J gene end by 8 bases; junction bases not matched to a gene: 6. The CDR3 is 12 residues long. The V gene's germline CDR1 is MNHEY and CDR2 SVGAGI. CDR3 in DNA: TGTGCCAATGGACAGGGTGACGAAAAACTGTTTTTT. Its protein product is CANGQGDEKLFF.

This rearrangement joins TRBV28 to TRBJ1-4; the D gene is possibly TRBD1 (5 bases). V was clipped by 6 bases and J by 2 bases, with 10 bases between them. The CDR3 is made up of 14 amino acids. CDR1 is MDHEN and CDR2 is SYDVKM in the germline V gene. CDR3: CASSYRRTNEKLFF. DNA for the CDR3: TGTGCCAGCAGCTACAGGCGGACTAATGAAAAACTGTTTTTT.

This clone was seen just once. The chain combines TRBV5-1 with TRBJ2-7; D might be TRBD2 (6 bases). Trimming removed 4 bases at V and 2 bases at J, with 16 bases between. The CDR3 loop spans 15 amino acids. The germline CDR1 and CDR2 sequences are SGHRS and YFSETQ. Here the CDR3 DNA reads TGCGCCAGCAGCCTTGTACTCGGGGGAACCTACGAGCAGTACTTC. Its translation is CASSLVLGGTYEQYF. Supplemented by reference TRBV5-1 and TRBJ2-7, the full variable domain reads KAGVTQTPRYLIKTRGQQVTLSCSPISGHRSVSWYQQTPGQGLQFLFEYFSETQRNKGNFPGRFSGRQFSNSRSEMNVSTLELGDSALYLCASSLVLGGTYEQYFGPGTRLTVT.

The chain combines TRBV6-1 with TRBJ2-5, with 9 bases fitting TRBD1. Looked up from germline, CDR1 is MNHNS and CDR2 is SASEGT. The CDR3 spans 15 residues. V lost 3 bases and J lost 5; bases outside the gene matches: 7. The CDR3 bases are TGTGCCAGCAGTGATCCCGGACAGGGGAGGGAGACCCAGTACTTC. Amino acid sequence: CASSDPGQGRETQYF.

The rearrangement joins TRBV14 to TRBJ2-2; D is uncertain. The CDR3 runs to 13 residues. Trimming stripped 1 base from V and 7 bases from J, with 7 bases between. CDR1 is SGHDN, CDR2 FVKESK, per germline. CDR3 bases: TGTGCCAGCAGCCAAGGTCTATACGGGGAGCTGTTTTTT. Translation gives CASSQGLYGELFF. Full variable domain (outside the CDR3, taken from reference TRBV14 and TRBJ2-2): EAGVTQFPSHSVIEKGQTVTLRCDPISGHDNLYWYRRVMGKEIKFLLHFVKESKQDESGMPNNRFLAERTGGTYSTLKVQPAELEDSGVYFCASSQGLYGELFFGEGSRLTVL.

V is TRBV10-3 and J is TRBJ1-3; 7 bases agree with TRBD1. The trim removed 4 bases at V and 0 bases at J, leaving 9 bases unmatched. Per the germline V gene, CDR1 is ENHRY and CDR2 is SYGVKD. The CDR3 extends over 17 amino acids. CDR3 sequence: CAISGVTGPDSGNTIYF. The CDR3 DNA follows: TGTGCCATCAGTGGGGTGACAGGGCCAGACTCTGGAAACACCATATATTTT.

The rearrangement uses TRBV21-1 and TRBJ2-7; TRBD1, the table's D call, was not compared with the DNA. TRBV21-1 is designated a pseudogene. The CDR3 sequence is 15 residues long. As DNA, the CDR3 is TGTGCCAGCAGCAAATATTGGGGGCAGGACTACGAGCAGTACTTC. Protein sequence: CASSKYWGQDYEQYF.

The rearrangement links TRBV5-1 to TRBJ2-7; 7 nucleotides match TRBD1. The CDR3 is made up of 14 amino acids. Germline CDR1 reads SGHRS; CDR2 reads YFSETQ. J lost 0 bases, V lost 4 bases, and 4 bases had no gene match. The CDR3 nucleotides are TGCGCCAGCAGCGACGGGACAGTCTCCTACGAGCAGTACTTC. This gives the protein CASSDGTVSYEQYF.

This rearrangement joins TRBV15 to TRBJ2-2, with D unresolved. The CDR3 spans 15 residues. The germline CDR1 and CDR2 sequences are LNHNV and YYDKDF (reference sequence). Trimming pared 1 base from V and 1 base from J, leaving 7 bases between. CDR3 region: CATSRVPRNTGELFF. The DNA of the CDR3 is TGTGCCACCAGCAGAGTCCCCAGGAACACCGGGGAGCTGTTTTTT. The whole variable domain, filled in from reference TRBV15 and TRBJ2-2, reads DAMVIQNPRYQVTQFGKPVTLSCSQTLNHNVMYWYQQKSSQAPKLLFHYYDKDFNNEADTPDNFQSRRPNTSFCFLDIRSPGLGDTAMYLCATSRVPRNTGELFFGEGSRLTVL.

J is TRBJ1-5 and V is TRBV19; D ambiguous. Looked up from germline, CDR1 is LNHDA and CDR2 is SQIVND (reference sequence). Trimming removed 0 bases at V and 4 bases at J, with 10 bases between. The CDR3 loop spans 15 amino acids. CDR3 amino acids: CASSIEDYGNQPQHF. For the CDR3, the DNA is TGTGCCAGTAGTATAGAAGACTATGGTAATCAGCCCCAGCATTTT.

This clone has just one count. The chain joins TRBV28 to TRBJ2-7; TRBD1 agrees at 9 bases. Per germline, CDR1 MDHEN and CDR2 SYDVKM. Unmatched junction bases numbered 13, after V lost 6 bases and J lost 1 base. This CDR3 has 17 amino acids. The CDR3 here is CASSRGILDRGSYEQYF. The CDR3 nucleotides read TGTGCCAGCAGCCGTGGCATCTTAGACAGGGGGTCCTACGAGCAGTACTTC.

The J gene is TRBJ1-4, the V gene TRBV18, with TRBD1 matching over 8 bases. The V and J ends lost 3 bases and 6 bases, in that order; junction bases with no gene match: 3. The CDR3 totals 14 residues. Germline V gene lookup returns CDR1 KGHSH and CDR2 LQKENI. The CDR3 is CASSPADRDEKLFF. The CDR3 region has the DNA TGTGCCAGCTCACCGGCGGACAGGGATGAAAAACTGTTTTTT.

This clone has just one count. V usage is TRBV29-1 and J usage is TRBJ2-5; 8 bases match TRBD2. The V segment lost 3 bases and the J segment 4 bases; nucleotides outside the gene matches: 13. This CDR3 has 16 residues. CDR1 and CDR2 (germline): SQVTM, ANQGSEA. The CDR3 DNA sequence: TGCAGCGTTGATATCACTAGCGGTGGGGGAGGAGAGACCCAGTACTTC. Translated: CSVDITSGGGGETQYF.